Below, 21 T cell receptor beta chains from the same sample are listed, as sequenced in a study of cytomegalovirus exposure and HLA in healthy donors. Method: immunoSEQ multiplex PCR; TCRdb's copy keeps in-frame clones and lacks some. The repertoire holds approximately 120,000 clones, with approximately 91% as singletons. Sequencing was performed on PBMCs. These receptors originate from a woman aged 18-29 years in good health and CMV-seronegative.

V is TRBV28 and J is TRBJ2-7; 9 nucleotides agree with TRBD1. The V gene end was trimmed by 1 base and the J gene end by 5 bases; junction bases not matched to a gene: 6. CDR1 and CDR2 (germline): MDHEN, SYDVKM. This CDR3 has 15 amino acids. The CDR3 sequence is CASSLFRTGVHEQYF. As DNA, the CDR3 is TGTGCCAGCAGTTTATTTAGGACAGGGGTCCACGAGCAGTACTTC. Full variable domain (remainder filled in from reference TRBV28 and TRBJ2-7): DVKVTQSSRYLVKRTGEKVFLECVQDMDHENMFWYRQDPGLGLRLIYFSYDVKMKEKGDIPEGYSVSREKKERFSLILESASTNQTSMYLCASSLFRTGVHEQYFGPGTRLTVT.

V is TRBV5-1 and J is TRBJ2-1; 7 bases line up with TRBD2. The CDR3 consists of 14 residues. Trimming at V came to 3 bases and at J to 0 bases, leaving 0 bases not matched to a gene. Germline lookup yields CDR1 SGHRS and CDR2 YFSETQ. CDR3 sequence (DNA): TGCGCCAGCAGCTCGGGGGGCTCCTACAATGAGCAGTTCTTC. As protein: CASSSGGSYNEQFF.

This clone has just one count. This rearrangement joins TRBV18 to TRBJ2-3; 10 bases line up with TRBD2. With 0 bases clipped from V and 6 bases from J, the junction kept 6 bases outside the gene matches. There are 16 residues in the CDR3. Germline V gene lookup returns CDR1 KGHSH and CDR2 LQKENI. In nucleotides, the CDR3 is TGTGCCAGCTCACCACCAAGCGGGAGGGCAGAGGATACGCAGTATTTT. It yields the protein CASSPPSGRAEDTQYF.

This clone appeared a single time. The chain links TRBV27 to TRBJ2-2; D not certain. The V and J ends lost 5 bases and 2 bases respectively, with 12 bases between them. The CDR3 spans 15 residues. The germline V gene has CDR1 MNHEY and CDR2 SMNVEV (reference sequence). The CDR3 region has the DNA TGTGCCAGCAGTCGAAGACTTCTTAACACCGGGGAGCTGTTTTTT. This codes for CASSRRLLNTGELFF.

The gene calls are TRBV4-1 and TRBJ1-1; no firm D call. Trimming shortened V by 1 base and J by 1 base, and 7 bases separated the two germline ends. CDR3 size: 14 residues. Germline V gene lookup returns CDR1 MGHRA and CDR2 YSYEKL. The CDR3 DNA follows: TGCGCCAGCAGCCAAGGCCCAGGGAACACTGAAGCTTTCTTT. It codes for CASSQGPGNTEAFF.

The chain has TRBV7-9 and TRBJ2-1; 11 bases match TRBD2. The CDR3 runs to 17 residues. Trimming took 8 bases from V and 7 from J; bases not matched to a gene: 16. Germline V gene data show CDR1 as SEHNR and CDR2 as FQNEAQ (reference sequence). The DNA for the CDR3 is TGTGCCAGCGCTCGGAGACTACTAGCGGGAGTTCATAATGAGCAGTTCTTC. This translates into CASARRLLAGVHNEQFF.

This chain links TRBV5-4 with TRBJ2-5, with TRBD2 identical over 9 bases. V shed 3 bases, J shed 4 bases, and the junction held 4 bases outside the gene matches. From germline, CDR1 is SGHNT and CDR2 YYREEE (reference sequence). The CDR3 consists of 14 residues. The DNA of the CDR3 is TGTGCCAGCAGCTCCCAACTAGCGGGAGAGACCCAGTACTTC. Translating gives CASSSQLAGETQYF. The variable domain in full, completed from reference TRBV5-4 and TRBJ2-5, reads ETGVTQSPTHLIKTRGQQVTLRCSSQSGHNTVSWYQQALGQGPQFIFQYYREEENGRGNFPPRFSGLQFPNYSSELNVNALELDDSALYLCASSSQLAGETQYFGPGTRLLVL.

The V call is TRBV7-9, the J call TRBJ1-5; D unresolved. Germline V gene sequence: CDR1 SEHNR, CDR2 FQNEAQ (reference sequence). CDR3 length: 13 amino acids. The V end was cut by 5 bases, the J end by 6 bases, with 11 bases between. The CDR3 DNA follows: TGTGCCAGCAGCGAGAAGGGAGGTCAGCCCCAGCATTTT. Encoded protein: CASSEKGGQPQHF. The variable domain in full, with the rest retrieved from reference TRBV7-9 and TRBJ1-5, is DTGVSQNPRHKITKRGQNVTFRCDPISEHNRLYWYRQTLGQGPEFLTYFQNEAQLEKSRLLSDRFSAERPKGSFSTLEIQRTEQGDSAMYLCASSEKGGQPQHFGDGTRLSIL.

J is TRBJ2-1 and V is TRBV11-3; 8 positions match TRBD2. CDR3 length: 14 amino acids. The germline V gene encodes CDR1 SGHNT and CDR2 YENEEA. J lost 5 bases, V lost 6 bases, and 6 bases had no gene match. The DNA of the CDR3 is TGTGCCAGCAGGCCGGGACTAGAAAACAATGAGCAGTTCTTC. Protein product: CASRPGLENNEQFF.

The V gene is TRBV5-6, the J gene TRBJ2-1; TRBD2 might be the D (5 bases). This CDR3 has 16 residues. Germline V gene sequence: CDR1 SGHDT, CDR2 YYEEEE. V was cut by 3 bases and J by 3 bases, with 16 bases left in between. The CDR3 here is CASSSKRKTGYNEQFF. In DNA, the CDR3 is TGTGCCAGCAGCTCCAAGCGGAAAACGGGCTACAATGAGCAGTTCTTC.

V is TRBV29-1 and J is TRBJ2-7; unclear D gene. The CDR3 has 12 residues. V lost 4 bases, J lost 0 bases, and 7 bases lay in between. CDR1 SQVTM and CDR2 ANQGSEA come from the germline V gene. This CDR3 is CSVVTGSYEQYF. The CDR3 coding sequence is TGCAGCGTTGTGACGGGCTCCTACGAGCAGTACTTC.

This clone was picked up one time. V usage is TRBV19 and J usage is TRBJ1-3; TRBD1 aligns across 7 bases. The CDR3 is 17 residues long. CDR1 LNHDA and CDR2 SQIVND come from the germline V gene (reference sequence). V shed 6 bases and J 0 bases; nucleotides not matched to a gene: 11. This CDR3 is CASSLNQGGPSGNTIYF. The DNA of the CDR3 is TGTGCCAGTAGCCTGAACCAGGGGGGCCCCTCTGGAAACACCATATATTTT.

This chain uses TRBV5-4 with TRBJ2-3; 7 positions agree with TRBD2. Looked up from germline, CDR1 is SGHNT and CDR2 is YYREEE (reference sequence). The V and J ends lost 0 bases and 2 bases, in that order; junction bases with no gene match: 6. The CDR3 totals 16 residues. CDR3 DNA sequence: TGTGCCAGCAGCTTGGGGACTAGTGTCCCCACAGATACGCAGTATTTT. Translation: CASSLGTSVPTDTQYF.

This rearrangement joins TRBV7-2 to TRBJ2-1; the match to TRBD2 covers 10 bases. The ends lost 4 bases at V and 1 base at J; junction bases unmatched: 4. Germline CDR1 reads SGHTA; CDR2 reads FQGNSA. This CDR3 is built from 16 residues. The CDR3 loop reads CASSSSGRISYNEQFF. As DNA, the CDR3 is TGTGCCAGCAGCTCTAGCGGGAGAATTTCCTACAATGAGCAGTTCTTC.

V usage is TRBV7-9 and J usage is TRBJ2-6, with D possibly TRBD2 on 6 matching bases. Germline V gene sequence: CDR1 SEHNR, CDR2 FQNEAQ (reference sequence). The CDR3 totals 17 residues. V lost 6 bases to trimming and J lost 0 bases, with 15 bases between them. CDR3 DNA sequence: TGTGCCAGCAGACCGGGACGGGGGACCTCTGGGGCCAACGTCCTGACTTTC. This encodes CASRPGRGTSGANVLTF.

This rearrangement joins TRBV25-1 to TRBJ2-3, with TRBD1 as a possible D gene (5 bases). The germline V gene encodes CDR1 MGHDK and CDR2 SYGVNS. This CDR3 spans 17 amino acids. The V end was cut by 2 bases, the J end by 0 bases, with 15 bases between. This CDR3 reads CASSETASQGSTDTQYF. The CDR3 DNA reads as TGTGCCAGCAGTGAAACCGCGTCTCAGGGTAGCACAGATACGCAGTATTTT.

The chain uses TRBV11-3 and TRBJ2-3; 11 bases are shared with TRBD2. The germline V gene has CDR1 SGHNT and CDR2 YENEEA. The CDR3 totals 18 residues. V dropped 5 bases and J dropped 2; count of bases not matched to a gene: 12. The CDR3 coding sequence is TGTGCCAGCAGCCCCCCGGGTAGCGGGAGGGGGTCCACAGATACGCAGTATTTT. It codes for CASSPPGSGRGSTDTQYF.

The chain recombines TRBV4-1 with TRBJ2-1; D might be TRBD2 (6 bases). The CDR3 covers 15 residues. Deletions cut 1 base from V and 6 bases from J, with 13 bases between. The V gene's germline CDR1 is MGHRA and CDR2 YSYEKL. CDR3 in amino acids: CASSQVGGDSNEQFF. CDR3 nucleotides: TGCGCCAGCAGCCAAGTAGGCGGGGACTCCAATGAGCAGTTCTTC.

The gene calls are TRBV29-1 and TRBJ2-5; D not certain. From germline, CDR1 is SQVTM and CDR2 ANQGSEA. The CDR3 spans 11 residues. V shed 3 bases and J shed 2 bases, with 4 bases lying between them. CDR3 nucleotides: TGCAGCGTTGACAGACAAGAGACCCAGTACTTC. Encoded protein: CSVDRQETQYF.

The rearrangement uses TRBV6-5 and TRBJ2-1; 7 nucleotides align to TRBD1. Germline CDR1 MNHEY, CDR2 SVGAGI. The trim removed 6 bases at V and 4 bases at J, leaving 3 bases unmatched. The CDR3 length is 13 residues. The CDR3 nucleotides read TGTGCCAGCAGAAAGGGACAGTACAATGAGCAGTTCTTC. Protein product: CASRKGQYNEQFF.

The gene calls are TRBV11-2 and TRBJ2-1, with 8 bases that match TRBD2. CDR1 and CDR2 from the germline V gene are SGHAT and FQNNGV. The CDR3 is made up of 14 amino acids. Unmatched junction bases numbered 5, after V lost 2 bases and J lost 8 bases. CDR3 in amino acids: CASSLMGLVYEQFF. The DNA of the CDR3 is TGTGCCAGCAGCTTAATGGGACTAGTATATGAGCAGTTCTTC.